This T cell receptor (beta chain) was documented in a study of cytomegalovirus exposure and HLA in healthy donors. This CDR3 region has 16 residues. From germline, CDR1 is GTSNPN and CDR2 SVGIG (reference sequence). In regard to this clone: Germline and junction disagree at one end, which may indicate a read error. The sample has other DNA sequences that encode this CDR3 too.

The study ran its PCR with 60 Vbeta and 13 Jbeta primers. Sequencing was performed with immunoSEQ multiplex PCR; in TCRdb, only in-frame clones are kept and a portion is missing. The data contain roughly 200,000 clones, over 70% of them singletons. The rearrangement links TRBV30 to TRBJ2-5; 7 positions match TRBD2. The material sequenced was PBMCs. The sequence came from an older woman in good health and CMV-seropositive. In nucleotides, the CDR3 is TGCGCCTGGAGCGCCAGATGGGGGGGATACCTAGAGACCCAGTACTTC. Its protein product is CAWSARWGGYLETQYF.